This TCR beta chain was profiled in a study of T cells in Graves' hyperthyroidism and ophthalmopathy. Study results and caveats: Most thyroid clonotypes expanded above 0.001 appeared in blood too.

A sample of blood taken at first hyperthyroidism diagnosis preceded any ophthalmopathy symptoms. The authors took PBMCs from 10 ml fresh peripheral blood. In the case of this clonotype: Antigen unknown.

Researchers took RNA transcripts and amplified the TCR beta CDR3 regions from them. The primer set for the first-round RT-PCR of the TCR CDR3 was HTBI. TCRdb re-analysed the multiplex PCR reads in MiXCR, keeping a single row per CDR3 protein. The sample gives roughly 360,000 distinct CDR3 sequences, approximately 13% of which show up once; less than 25% is in the top ten. Germline lookup yields CDR1 MNHEY and CDR2 SMNVEV (reference sequence). V lost 3 bases and J 6 bases, leaving 12 bases between the germline ends. CDR3 length equals 14 residues. This TCR was sampled from a man aged 25 to 45 with Graves' hyperthyroidism that later progressed to Graves' ophthalmopathy. Specimen: blood. The V gene is TRBV27, the J gene TRBJ2-1; a weak D match, TRBD1 (6 bases). CDR3 coding DNA: TGTGCCAGCAGTTTCAGCAGGGGCTCCAATGAGCAGTTCTTC. Amino acid sequence: CASSFSRGSNEQFF.